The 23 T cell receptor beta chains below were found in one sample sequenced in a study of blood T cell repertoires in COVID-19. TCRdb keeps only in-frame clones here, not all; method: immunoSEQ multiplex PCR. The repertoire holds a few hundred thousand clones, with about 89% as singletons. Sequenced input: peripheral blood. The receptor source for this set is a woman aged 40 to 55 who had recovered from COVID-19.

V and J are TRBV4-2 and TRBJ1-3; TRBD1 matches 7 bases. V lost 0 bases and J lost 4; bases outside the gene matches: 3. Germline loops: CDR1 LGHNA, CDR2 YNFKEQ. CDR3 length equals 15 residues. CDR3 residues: CASSQETGSGNTIYF. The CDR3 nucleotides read TGTGCCAGCAGCCAAGAGACAGGGAGCGGAAACACCATATATTTT.

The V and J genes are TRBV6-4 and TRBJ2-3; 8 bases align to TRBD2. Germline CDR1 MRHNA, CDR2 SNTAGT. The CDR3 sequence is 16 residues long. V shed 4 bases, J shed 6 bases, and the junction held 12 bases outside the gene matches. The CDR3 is CASSVRLAGLGDTQYF. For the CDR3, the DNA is TGTGCCAGCAGTGTCCGTCTAGCGGGCCTTGGGGATACGCAGTATTTT.

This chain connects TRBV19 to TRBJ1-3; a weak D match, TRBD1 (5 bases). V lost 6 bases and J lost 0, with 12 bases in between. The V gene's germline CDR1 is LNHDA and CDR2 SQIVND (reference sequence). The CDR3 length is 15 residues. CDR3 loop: CASRYSDSSGNTIYF. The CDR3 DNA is TGTGCCAGTAGGTACAGCGACAGCTCTGGAAACACCATATATTTT.

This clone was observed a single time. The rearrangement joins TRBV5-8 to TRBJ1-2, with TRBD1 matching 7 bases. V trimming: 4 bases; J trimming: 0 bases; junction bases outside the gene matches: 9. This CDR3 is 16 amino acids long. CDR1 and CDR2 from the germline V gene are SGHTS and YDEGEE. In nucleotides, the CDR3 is TGTGCCAGCAGCCCGATTGACAGGGCTTCTAACTATGGCTACACCTTC. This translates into CASSPIDRASNYGYTF. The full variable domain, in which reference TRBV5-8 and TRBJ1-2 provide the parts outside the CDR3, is EAGVTQSPTHLIKTRGQQATLRCSPISGHTSVYWYQQALGLGLQFLLWYDEGEERNRGNFPPRFSGRQFPNYSSELNVNALELEDSALYLCASSPIDRASNYGYTFGSGTRLTVV.

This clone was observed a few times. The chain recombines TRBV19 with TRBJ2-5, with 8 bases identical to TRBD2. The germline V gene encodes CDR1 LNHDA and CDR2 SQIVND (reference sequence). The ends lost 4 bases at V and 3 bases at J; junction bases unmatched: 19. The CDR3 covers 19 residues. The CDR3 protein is CASSSSYGQVGSGKETQYF. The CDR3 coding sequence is TGTGCCAGTAGTAGTTCCTATGGACAAGTGGGTAGCGGGAAAGAGACCCAGTACTTC.

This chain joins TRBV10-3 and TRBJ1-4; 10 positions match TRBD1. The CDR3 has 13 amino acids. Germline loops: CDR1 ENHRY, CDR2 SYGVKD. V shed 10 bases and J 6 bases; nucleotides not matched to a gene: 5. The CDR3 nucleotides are TGTGCCACAGGACAGGGGGAGGATGAAAAACTGTTTTTT. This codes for CATGQGEDEKLFF.

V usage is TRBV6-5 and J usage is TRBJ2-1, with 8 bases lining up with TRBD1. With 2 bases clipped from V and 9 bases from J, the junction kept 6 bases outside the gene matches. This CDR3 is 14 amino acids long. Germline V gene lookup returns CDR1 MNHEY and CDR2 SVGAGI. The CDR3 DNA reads TGTGCCAGCAGTTACGGACAGGGAGTTGGTGAGCAGTTCTTC. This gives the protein CASSYGQGVGEQFF.

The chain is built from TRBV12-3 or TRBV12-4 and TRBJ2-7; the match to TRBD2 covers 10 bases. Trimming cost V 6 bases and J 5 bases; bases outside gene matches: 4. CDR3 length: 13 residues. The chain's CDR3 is CASSLAGEHEQYF. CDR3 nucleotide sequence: TGTGCCAGCAGCCTAGCGGGAGAGCACGAGCAGTACTTC.

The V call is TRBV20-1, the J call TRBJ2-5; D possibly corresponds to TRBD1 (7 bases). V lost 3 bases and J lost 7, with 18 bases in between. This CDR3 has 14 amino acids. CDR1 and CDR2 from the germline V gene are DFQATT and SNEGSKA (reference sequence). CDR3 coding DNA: TGCAGTGCTAGTTCCCCAGGGGGGACGGGGACCCAGTACTTC. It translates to CSASSPGGTGTQYF.

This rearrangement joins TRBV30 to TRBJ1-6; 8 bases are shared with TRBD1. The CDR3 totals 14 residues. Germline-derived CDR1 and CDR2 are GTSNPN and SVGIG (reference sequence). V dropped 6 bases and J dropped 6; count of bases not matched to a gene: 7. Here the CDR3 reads CACPPDRGNSPLHF. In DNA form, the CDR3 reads TGTGCCTGTCCCCCCGACAGGGGTAATTCACCCCTCCACTTT.

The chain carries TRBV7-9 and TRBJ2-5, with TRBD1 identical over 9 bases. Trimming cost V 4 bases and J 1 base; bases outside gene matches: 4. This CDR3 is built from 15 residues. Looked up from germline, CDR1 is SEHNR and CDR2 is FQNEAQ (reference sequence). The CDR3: CASSSGQGGQETQYF. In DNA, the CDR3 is TGTGCCAGCAGCTCGGGACAGGGTGGCCAAGAGACCCAGTACTTC.

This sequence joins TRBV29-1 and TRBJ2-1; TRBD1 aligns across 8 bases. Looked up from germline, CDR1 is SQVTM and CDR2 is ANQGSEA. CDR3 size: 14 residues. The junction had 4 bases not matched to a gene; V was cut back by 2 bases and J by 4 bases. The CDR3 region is CSVEWTGRYNEQFF. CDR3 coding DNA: TGCAGCGTTGAATGGACAGGGAGATACAATGAGCAGTTCTTC.

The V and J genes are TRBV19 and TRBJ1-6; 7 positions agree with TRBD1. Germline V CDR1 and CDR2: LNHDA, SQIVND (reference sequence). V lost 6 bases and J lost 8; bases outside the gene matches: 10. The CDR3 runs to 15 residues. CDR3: CASREPGQLYSPLHF. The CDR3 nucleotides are TGTGCCAGTAGGGAGCCGGGACAGTTGTATTCACCCCTCCACTTT.

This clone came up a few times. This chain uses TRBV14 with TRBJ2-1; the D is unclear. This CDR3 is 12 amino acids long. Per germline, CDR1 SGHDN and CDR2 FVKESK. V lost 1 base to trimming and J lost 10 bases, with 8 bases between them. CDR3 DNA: TGTGCCAGCAGCCAAGTCGCGGCAGAGCAGTTCTTC. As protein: CASSQVAAEQFF.

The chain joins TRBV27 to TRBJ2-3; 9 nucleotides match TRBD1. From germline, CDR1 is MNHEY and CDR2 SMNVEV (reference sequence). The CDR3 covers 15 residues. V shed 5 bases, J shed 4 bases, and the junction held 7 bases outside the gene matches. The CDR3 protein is CASSLGQGNPDTQYF. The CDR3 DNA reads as TGTGCCAGCAGTCTAGGACAGGGGAACCCAGATACGCAGTATTTT.

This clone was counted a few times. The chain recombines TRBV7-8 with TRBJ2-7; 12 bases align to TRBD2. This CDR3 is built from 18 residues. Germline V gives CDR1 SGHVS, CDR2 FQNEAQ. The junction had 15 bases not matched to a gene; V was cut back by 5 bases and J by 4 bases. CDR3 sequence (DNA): TGTGCCAGCAGCGCAACACGGACTAGCGGGAATCCCCGGTACGAGCAGTACTTC. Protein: CASSATRTSGNPRYEQYF.

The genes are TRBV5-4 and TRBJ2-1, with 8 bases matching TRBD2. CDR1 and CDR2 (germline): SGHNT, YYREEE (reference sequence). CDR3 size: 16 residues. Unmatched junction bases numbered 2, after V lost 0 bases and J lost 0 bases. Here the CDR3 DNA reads TGTGCCAGCAGCTTGGAACTAGCGGCCTCCTACAATGAGCAGTTCTTC. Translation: CASSLELAASYNEQFF.

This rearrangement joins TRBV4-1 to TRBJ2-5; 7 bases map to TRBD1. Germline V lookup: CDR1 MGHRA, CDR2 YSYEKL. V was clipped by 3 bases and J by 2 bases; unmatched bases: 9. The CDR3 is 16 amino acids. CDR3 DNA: TGCGCCAGCAGCCACAAACCGCCGGGACAGCAAGAGACCCAGTACTTC. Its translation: CASSHKPPGQQETQYF.

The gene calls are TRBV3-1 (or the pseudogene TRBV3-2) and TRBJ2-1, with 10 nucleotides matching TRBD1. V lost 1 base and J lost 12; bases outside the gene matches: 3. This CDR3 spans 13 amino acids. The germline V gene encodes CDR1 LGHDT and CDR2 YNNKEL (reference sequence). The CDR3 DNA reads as TGTGCCAGCAGCCAAGGGACAGGGGGTGTGCAGTTCTTC. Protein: CASSQGTGGVQFF.

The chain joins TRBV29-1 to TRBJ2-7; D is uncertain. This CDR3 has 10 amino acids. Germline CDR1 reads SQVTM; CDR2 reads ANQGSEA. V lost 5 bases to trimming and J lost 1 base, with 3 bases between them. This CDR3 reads CSVLSYEQYF. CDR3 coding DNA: TGCAGCGTTCTTTCCTACGAGCAGTACTTC.

The CDR3 sequence: CASSWAFPGQGGTEAFF. The CDR3 nucleotides read TGTGCCAGCAGTTGGGCCTTCCCGGGACAGGGGGGCACTGAAGCTTTCTTT. The V and J genes are TRBV27 and TRBJ1-1; 11 bases are a match to TRBD1. V gave up 4 bases and J gave up 4 bases; unmatched junction bases: 11. Per the germline V gene, CDR1 is MNHEY and CDR2 is SMNVEV (reference sequence). This CDR3 is 17 amino acids long.

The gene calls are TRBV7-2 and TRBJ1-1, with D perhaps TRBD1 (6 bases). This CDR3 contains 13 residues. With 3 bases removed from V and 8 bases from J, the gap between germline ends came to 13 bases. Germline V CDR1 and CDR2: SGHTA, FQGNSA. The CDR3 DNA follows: TGTGCCAGCAGCTTCTGGGGAGGGGGAGAAGCTTTCTTT. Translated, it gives CASSFWGGGEAFF.

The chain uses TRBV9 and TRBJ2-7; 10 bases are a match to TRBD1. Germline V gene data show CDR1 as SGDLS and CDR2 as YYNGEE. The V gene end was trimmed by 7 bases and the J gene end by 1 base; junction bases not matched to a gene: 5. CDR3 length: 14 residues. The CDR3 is CASAPGQGSYEQYF. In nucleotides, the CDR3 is TGTGCCAGCGCTCCGGGACAGGGGTCCTACGAGCAGTACTTC.